The T cell receptor (beta chain) under discussion was sequenced for a study of blood T cell repertoires in COVID-19. Study background: From the United States, Italy and Spain came samples of acute and convalescent COVID-19. In each case, the material was cDNA or gDNA derived from T cells, B-cell-depleted T cells, or PBMCs.

The germline gives CDR1 SGDLS, CDR2 YYNGEE. V lost 0 bases, J lost 3 bases, and 6 bases stayed unmatched. The CDR3 runs to 16 residues. Authors' processing steps: The authors estimated nucleated cell counts from reference gene primer amplification. Profiling relied on immunoSEQ multiplex PCR, and the TCRdb table lists in-frame clones only, not all of them. V, J and clone size reflect that table, while D and trimming were determined from the DNA. The data hold approximately 150,000 clones, with over 75% observed a single time. This receptor was taken from a woman aged 45-65 years with acute or convalescent COVID-19. The specimen sequenced was peripheral blood. The V and J genes are TRBV9 and TRBJ1-3, with TRBD1 matching 7 bases. This chain's CDR3 is CASSVATGEGGNTIYF. The CDR3 DNA reads TGTGCCAGCAGCGTAGCCACAGGGGAAGGTGGAAACACCATATATTTT. Based on the CDR3 plus reference TRBV9 and TRBJ1-3, the full variable domain is DSGVTQTPKHLITATGQRVTLRCSPRSGDLSVYWYQQSLDQGLQFLIQYYNGEERAKGNILERFSAQQFPDLHSELNLSSLELGDSALYFCASSVATGEGGNTIYFGEGSWLTVV.